Below are 21 T cell receptor beta chains sequenced from a single sample in a study of cytomegalovirus exposure and HLA in healthy donors. Primers for the PCR totalled 60 Vbeta and 13 Jbeta. Here immunoSEQ multiplex PCR was the method, and the copy in TCRdb shows in-frame clones only, minus some. The data hold 120,000 or so clones, with around 80% observed a single time. The sequenced sample consisted of PBMCs. The receptors shown here come from a female donor in good health and CMV-seropositive.

The V gene is TRBV4-3, the J gene TRBJ1-5, with D possibly TRBD1 on 6 matching bases. Trimming pared 3 bases from V and 2 bases from J, leaving 17 bases between. This CDR3 has 17 residues. Germline V lookup: CDR1 LGHNA, CDR2 YSLEER. The CDR3 loop reads CASSQSIQGNGNQPQHF. CDR3 nucleotides: TGCGCCAGCAGCCAGTCAATACAGGGTAATGGCAATCAGCCCCAGCATTTT.

The chain carries TRBV30 and TRBJ1-1, with a possible D match to TRBD1 (6 bases). Trimming left V 2 bases short and J 0 bases short, with 10 bases between. Germline V CDR1 and CDR2: GTSNPN, SVGIG (reference sequence). This CDR3 has 14 amino acids. The CDR3 sequence: CAWSPTGLNTEAFF. As DNA, the CDR3 is TGTGCCTGGAGTCCAACAGGGCTGAACACTGAAGCTTTCTTT.

The genes are TRBV7-3 and TRBJ2-2, with D hard to call. The CDR3 has 13 residues. In germline, CDR1 is SGHTA, CDR2 FQGTGA. Trimming shortened V by 1 base and J by 7 bases, and 7 bases separated the two germline ends. DNA for the CDR3: TGTGCCAGCAGCTTAAATCCCCGCGGGGAGCTGTTTTTT. Its translation: CASSLNPRGELFF. Supplemented by reference TRBV7-3 and TRBJ2-2, the full variable domain reads GAGVSQTPSNKVTEKGKYVELRCDPISGHTALYWYRQSLGQGPEFLIYFQGTGAADDSGLPNDRFFAVRPEGSVSTLKIQRTERGDSAVYLCASSLNPRGELFFGEGSRLTVL.

This clone was counted a single time. The chain carries TRBV6-5 and TRBJ1-5; D is perhaps TRBD1 (6 bases). The CDR3 consists of 15 residues. Germline V CDR1 and CDR2: MNHEY, SVGAGI. V was cut by 4 bases and J by 2 bases, with 12 bases left in between. CDR3 in DNA: TGTGCCAGCAGTTTATCAGGGGTCCGCAATCAGCCCCAGCATTTT. It translates to CASSLSGVRNQPQHF.

This clone was counted between two and nine times. V is TRBV6-4 and J is TRBJ2-3, with D perhaps matching TRBD1 (6 bases). The germline V gene encodes CDR1 MRHNA and CDR2 SNTAGT. The CDR3 runs to 13 residues. With 6 bases removed from V and 1 base from J, the gap between germline ends came to 8 bases. CDR3: CASRQGGTDTQYF. Here the CDR3 DNA reads TGTGCCAGCAGACAGGGTGGCACAGATACGCAGTATTTT.

The chain joins TRBV2 to TRBJ1-1; a possible D gene is TRBD1 (5 bases). From germline, CDR1 is SNHLY and CDR2 FYNNEI. The CDR3 extends over 12 amino acids. The V end was cut by 5 bases, the J end by 6 bases, with 10 bases between. In DNA, the CDR3 is TGTGCCAGCAGTTCCGACAGCGCTGAAGCTTTCTTT. This encodes CASSSDSAEAFF.

V is TRBV5-1 and J is TRBJ1-1, with D perhaps matching TRBD1 (6 bases). The CDR3 runs 14 residues. Germline-derived CDR1 and CDR2 are SGHRS and YFSETQ. The V gene lost 4 bases and the J gene lost 1 base, with 11 bases spanning the gap. The CDR3 coding sequence is TGCGCCAGCAGCATATTACAGGGGAACACTGAAGCTTTCTTT. Translation: CASSILQGNTEAFF.

The J gene is TRBJ1-1, the V gene TRBV19, with D uncertain. Germline CDR1 is LNHDA and CDR2 is SQIVND (reference sequence). The CDR3 contains 12 residues. Trimming removed 6 bases at V and 3 bases at J, with 8 bases between. The CDR3 nucleotides are TGTGCCAGTAGAATCGGGGACACTGAAGCTTTCTTT. Translation: CASRIGDTEAFF.

This clone has just one count. The chain couples TRBV7-6 to TRBJ1-3, with D tentatively TRBD1 (5 bases). The CDR3 is made up of 14 amino acids. The germline V and J ends were trimmed by 0 bases and 2 bases, with 5 bases remaining between them. Germline CDR1 and CDR2: SGHVS and FNYEAQ. Here the CDR3 reads CASSLAGAGNTIYF. CDR3 coding DNA: TGTGCCAGCAGCTTAGCAGGGGCTGGAAACACCATATATTTT.

This chain joins TRBV30 and TRBJ2-3; TRBD1 aligns across 7 bases. Germline loops: CDR1 GTSNPN, CDR2 SVGIG (reference sequence). The CDR3 loop spans 12 amino acids. J was trimmed by 10 bases and V by 2 bases; bases with no gene match: 6. Here the CDR3 reads CAWSITGVAQYF. The CDR3 DNA follows: TGTGCCTGGAGTATTACAGGGGTAGCGCAGTATTTT.

The chain couples TRBV5-1 to TRBJ2-3, with unresolved D. The length of the CDR3 is 13 residues. The germline V gene has CDR1 SGHRS and CDR2 YFSETQ. The V end was cut by 4 bases, the J end by 0 bases, with 6 bases between. CDR3 in amino acids: CASSTSSTDTQYF. The CDR3, as DNA: TGCGCCAGCAGCACCAGTAGCACAGATACGCAGTATTTT. Drawing the rest from reference TRBV5-1 and TRBJ2-3, the complete variable domain is KAGVTQTPRYLIKTRGQQVTLSCSPISGHRSVSWYQQTPGQGLQFLFEYFSETQRNKGNFPGRFSGRQFSNSRSEMNVSTLELGDSALYLCASSTSSTDTQYFGPGTRLTVL.

The chain uses TRBV6-5 and TRBJ2-5; 8 nucleotides line up with TRBD2. CDR1 is MNHEY, CDR2 SVGAGI, per germline. The CDR3 is made up of 16 amino acids. V lost 0 bases to trimming and J lost 1 base; unmatched junction nucleotides: 4. CDR3 protein: CASSYSGAGVQETQYF. CDR3 sequence (DNA): TGTGCCAGCAGTTACTCGGGAGCGGGAGTCCAAGAGACCCAGTACTTC.

The genes are TRBV30 and TRBJ1-2, with 7 nucleotides matching TRBD1. The length of the CDR3 is 14 residues. From germline, CDR1 is GTSNPN and CDR2 SVGIG (reference sequence). J was trimmed by 4 bases and V by 0 bases; bases with no gene match: 5. Written as DNA, the CDR3 is TGTGCCTGGAGTGTGGGACAGTTCTCCTATGGCTACACCTTC. Translation gives CAWSVGQFSYGYTF.

The chain carries TRBV5-1 and TRBJ2-5; 9 bases agree with TRBD2. Losses at the gene ends were 4 bases for V and 7 bases for J; bases not matched to a gene: 14. The CDR3 covers 16 residues. The germline CDR1 and CDR2 sequences are SGHRS and YFSETQ. CDR3 loop: CASSHYLAGEVATQYF. As DNA, the CDR3 is TGCGCCAGCAGCCACTACTTAGCGGGGGAGGTAGCGACCCAGTACTTC.

The chain carries TRBV19 and TRBJ1-1, with D unresolved. This CDR3 has 15 residues. The germline gives CDR1 LNHDA, CDR2 SQIVND (reference sequence). V was trimmed by 5 bases and J by 0 bases, leaving 13 bases between them. CDR3 coding DNA: TGTGCCAGTAGTGCGGCCGGCGCGCTGAACACTGAAGCTTTCTTT. Translating it yields CASSAAGALNTEAFF.

The CDR3 nucleotides read TGCGCCAGCAGCCAAGATAGAGGGACTAACTATGGCTACACCTTC. Its protein is CASSQDRGTNYGYTF. This chain joins TRBV4-3 and TRBJ1-2; D unclear. This CDR3 has 15 amino acids. Trimming shortened V by 0 bases and J by 0 bases, and 8 bases separated the two germline ends. The germline gives CDR1 LGHNA, CDR2 YSLEER.

The chain combines TRBV5-1 with TRBJ1-2; 8 nucleotides agree with TRBD1. Trimming removed 4 bases from V and 4 bases from J; junction bases left unmatched: 3. The CDR3 consists of 13 residues. Germline V gene lookup returns CDR1 SGHRS and CDR2 YFSETQ. This CDR3 is CASSPGQVYGYTF. For the CDR3, the DNA is TGCGCCAGCAGCCCGGGACAGGTCTATGGCTACACCTTC.

The chain links TRBV29-1 to TRBJ1-4, with D maybe TRBD1 (5 bases). Trimming pared 5 bases from V and 5 bases from J, leaving 18 bases between. The CDR3 runs 15 residues. Germline assignment: CDR1 SQVTM and CDR2 ANQGSEA. The CDR3 nucleotides are TGCAGCGTTTCTCCCCCCGGCAGGGTAAATGAAAAACTGTTTTTT. Translated: CSVSPPGRVNEKLFF.

The rearrangement joins TRBV28 to TRBJ1-4, with D hard to call. Deletions cut 1 base from V and 7 bases from J, with 22 bases between. The CDR3 is made up of 18 amino acids. The germline V gene has CDR1 MDHEN and CDR2 SYDVKM. CDR3 DNA: TGTGCCAGCAGTTTATATGGTCCCAGGCGGGGAGGAATTGAAAAACTGTTTTTT. It codes for CASSLYGPRRGGIEKLFF.

The chain carries TRBV6-5 and TRBJ1-6; unclear D gene. The V end was cut by 7 bases, the J end by 9 bases, with 16 bases between. This CDR3 region has 14 residues. CDR1 MNHEY and CDR2 SVGAGI come from the germline V gene. DNA for the CDR3: TGTGCCAGCACTATCTCACTGAGAAGTTCACCCCTCCACTTT. Translation gives CASTISLRSSPLHF.

The chain joins TRBV7-8 to TRBJ2-3, with D unresolved. Looked up from germline, CDR1 is SGHVS and CDR2 is FQNEAQ. This CDR3 has 15 residues. The V and J ends lost 3 bases and 6 bases respectively, with 16 bases between them. This chain's CDR3 is CASSFSTTARDTQYF. For the CDR3, the DNA is TGTGCCAGCAGCTTTAGCACTACGGCTAGGGATACGCAGTATTTT. Combining the CDR3 with reference TRBV7-8 and TRBJ2-3 gives the whole variable domain GAGVSQSPRYKVAKRGQDVALRCDPISGHVSLFWYQQALGQGPEFLTYFQNEAQLDKSGLPSDRFFAERPEGSVSTLKIQRTQQEDSAVYLCASSFSTTARDTQYFGPGTRLTVL.